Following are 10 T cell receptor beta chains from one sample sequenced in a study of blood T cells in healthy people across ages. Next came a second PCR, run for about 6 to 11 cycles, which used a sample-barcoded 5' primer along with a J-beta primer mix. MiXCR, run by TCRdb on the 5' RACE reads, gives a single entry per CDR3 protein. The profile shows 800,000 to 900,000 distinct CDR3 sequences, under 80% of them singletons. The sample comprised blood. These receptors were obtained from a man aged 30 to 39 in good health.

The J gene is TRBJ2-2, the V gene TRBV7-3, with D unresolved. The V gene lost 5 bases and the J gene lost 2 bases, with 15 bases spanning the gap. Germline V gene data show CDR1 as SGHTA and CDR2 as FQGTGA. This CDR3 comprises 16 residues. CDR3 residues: CASSQTGGLNTGELFF. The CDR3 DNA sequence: TGTGCCAGCAGCCAAACTGGTGGGCTAAACACCGGGGAGCTGTTTTTT.

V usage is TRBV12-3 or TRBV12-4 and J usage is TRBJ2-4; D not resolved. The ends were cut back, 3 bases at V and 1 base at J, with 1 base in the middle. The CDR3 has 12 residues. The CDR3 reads CASSFAKNIQYF. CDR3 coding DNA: TGTGCCAGCAGTTTTGCCAAAAACATTCAGTACTTC.

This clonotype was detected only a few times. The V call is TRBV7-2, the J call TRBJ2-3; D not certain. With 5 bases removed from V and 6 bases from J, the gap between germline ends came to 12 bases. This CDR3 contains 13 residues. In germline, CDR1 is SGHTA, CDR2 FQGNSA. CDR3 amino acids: CASSPRADDTQYF. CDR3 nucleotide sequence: TGTGCCAGCAGCCCCCGGGCTGACGATACGCAGTATTTT.

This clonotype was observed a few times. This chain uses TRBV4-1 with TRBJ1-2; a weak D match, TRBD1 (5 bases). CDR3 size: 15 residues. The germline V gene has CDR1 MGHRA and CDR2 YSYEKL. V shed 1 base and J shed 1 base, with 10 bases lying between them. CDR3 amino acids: CASSQVGTLNYGYTF. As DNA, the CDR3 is TGCGCCAGCAGCCAAGTGGGGACCCTTAACTATGGCTACACCTTC.

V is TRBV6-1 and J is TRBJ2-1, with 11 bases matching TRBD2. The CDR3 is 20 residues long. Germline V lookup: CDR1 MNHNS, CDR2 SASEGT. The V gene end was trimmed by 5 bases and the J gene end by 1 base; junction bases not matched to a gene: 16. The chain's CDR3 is CASSPISGGALGESYNEQFF. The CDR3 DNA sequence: TGTGCCAGCAGTCCCATTAGCGGGGGGGCCTTAGGAGAATCCTACAATGAGCAGTTCTTC.

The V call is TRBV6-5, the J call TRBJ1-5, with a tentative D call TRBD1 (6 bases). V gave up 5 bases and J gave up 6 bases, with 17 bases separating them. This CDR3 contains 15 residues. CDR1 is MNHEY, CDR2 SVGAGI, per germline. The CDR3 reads CASSPSGGAGQPQHF. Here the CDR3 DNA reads TGTGCCAGCAGTCCCTCGGGGGGCGCAGGTCAGCCCCAGCATTTT.

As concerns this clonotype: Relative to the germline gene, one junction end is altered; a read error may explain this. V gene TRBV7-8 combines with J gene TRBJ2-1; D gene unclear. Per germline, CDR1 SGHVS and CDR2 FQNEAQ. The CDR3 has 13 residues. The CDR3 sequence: CASSSDPYNEQFF. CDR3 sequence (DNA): TGTGCTAGCAGCTCAGACCCCTACAATGAGCAGTTCTTC.

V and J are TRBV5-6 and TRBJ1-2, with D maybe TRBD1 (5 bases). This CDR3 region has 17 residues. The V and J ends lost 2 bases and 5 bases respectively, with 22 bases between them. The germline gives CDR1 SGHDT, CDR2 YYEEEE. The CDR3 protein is CASSLGDRRPLEYGYTF. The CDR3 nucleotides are TGTGCCAGCAGCTTAGGAGACAGACGACCCCTCGAATATGGCTACACCTTC.

This CDR3 reads CASSHFDGEAFF. CDR3 DNA sequence: TGTGCCAGCAGCCATTTTGACGGTGAAGCTTTCTTT. The rearrangement links TRBV4-2 to TRBJ1-1; unclear D gene. Trimming took off 3 bases at V and 7 bases at J, with 9 bases between the two ends. The CDR3 is made up of 12 amino acids. The germline CDR1 and CDR2 sequences are LGHNA and YNFKEQ.

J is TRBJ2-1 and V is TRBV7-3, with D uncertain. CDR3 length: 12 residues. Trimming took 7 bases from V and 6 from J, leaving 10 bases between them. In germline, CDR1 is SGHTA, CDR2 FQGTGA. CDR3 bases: TGTGCCAGCATTCTCTGTCCCAATGAGCAGTTCTTC. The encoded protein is CASILCPNEQFF.